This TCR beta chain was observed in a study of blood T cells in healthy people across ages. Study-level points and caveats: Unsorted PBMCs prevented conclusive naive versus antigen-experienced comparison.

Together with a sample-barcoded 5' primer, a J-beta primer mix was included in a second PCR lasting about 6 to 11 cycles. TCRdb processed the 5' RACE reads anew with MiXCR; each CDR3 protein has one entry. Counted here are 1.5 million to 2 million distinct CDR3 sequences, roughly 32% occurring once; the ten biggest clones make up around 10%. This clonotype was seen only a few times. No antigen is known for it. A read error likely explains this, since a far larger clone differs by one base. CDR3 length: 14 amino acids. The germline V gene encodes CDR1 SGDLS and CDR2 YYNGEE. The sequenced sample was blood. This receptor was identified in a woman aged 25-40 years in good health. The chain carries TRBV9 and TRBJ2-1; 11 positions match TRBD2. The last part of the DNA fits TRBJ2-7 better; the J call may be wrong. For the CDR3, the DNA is TGTGCCAGCAGCGGGACTAGCGGGTACAATGAGCAGTACTTC. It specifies CASSGTSGYNEQYF.